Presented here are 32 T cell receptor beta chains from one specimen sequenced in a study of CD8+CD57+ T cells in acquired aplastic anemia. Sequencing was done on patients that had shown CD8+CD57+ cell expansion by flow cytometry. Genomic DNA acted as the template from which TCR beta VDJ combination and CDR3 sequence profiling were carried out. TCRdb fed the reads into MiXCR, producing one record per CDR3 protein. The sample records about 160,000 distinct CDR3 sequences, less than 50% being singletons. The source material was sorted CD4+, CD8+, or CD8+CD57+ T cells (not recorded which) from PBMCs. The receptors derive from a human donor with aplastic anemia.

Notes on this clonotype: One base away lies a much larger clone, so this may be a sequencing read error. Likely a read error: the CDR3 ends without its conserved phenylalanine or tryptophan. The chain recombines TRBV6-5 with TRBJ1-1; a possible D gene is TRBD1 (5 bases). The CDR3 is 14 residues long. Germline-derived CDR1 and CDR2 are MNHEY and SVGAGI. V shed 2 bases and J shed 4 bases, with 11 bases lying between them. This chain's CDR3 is CASSYAGSVTEAFS. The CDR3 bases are TGTGCCAGCAGTTACGCAGGGAGTGTCACTGAAGCTTTCTCT.

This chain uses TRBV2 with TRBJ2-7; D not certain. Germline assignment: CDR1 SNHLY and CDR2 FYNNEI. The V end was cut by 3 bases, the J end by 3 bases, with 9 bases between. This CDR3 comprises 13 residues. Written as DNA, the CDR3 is TGTGCCAGCAGTGAGGCAGATCGCTACGAGCAGTACTTC. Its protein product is CASSEADRYEQYF.

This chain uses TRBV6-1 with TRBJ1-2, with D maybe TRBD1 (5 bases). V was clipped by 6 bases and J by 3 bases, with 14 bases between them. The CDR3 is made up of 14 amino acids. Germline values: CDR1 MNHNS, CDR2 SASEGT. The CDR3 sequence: CASSGGYDHYGYTF. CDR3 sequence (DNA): TGTGCCAGCAGCGGGGGGTACGATCACTATGGCTACACCTTC.

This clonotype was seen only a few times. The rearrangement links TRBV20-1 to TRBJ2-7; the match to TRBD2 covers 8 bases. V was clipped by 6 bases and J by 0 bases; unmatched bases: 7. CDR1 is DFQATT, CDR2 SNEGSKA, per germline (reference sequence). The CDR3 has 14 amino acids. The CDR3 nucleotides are TGCAGTGCCAGTCAGCGGGGGACCTCCTACGAGCAGTACTTC. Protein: CSASQRGTSYEQYF.

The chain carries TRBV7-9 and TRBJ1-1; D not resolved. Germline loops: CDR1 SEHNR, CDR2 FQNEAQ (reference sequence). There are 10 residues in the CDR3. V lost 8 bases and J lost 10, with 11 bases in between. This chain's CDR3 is CASSQNGAFF. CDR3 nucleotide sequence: TGTGCCAGCTCACAAAACGGAGCTTTCTTT. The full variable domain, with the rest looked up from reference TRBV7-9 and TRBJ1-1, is DTGVSQNPRHKITKRGQNVTFRCDPISEHNRLYWYRQTLGQGPEFLTYFQNEAQLEKSRLLSDRFSAERPKGSFSTLEIQRTEQGDSAMYLCASSQNGAFFGQGTRLTVV.

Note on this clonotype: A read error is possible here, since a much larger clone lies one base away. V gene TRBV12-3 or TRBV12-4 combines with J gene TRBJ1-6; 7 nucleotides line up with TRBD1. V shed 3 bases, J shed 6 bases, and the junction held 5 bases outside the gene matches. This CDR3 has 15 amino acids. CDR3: CASSFNRGTNSPLHF. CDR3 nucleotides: TGTGCCAGCAGTTTCAACAGGGGAACTAATTCACCCCTCCACTTT.

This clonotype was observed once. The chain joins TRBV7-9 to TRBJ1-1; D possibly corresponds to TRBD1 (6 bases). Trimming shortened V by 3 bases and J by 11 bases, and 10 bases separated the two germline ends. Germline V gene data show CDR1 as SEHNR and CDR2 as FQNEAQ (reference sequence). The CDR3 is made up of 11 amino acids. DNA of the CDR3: TGTGCCAGCAGCTTCTGGGGGCACGCTTTCTTT. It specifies CASSFWGHAFF.

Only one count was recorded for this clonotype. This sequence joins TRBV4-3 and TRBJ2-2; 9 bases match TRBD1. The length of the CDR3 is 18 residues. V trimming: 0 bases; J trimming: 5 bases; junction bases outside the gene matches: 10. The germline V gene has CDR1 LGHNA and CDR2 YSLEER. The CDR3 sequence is CASSQDLYGDRVTGELFF. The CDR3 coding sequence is TGCGCCAGCAGCCAAGATTTGTATGGGGACAGGGTAACCGGGGAGCTGTTTTTT.

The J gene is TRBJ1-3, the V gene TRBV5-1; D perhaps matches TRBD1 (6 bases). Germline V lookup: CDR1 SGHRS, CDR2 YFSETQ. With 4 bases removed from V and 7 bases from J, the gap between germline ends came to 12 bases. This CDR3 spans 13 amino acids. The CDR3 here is CASSPAQGNTIYF. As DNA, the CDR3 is TGCGCCAGCAGCCCTGCCCAGGGGAACACCATATATTTT.

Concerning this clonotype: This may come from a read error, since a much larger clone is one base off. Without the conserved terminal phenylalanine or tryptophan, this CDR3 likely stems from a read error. This chain's CDR3 is CASRSLAGVGEETQYV. The CDR3 DNA reads as TGTGCCAGCAGGTCCCTAGCGGGAGTGGGGGAGGAGACCCAGTACGTC. The chain carries TRBV5-6 and TRBJ2-5; 10 bases agree with TRBD2. The CDR3 covers 16 residues. The trim removed 5 bases at V and 5 bases at J, leaving 12 bases unmatched. Germline values: CDR1 SGHDT, CDR2 YYEEEE.

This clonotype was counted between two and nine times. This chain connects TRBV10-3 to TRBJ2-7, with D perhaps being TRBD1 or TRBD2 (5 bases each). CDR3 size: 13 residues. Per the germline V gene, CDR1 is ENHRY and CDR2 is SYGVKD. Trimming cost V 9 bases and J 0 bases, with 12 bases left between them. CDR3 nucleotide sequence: TGTGCCATATCCAGGGACGGCTCCTACGAGCAGTACTTC. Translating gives CAISRDGSYEQYF.

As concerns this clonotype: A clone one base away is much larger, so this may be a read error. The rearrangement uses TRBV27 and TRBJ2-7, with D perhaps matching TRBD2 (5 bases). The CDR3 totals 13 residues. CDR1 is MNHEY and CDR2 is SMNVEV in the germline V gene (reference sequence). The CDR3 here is CASSLRGVYGQYF. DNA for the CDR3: TGTGCCAGCAGTTTACGGGGTGTGTACGGGCAGTACTTC.

Here the CDR3 reads CASSRQGAREQFF. The CDR3 coding sequence is TGTGCCAGCAGCCGACAGGGGGCAAGAGAGCAGTTCTTC. The chain links TRBV7-2 to TRBJ2-1; 10 positions agree with TRBD1. Unmatched junction bases numbered 5, after V lost 5 bases and J lost 10 bases. The CDR3 has 13 residues. The germline V gene has CDR1 SGHTA and CDR2 FQGNSA.

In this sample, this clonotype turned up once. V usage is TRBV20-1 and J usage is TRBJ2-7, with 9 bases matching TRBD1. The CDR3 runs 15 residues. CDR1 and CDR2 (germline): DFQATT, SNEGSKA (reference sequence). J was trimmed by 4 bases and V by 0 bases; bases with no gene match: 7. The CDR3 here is CSARDARGQGYEQYF. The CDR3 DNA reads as TGCAGTGCTAGAGATGCCCGGGGACAGGGTTACGAGCAGTACTTC.

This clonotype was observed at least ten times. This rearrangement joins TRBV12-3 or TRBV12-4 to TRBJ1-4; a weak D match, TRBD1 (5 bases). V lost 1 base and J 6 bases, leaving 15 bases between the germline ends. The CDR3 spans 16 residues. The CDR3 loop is CASSLGTGSRDEKLFF. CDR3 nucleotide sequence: TGTGCCAGCAGTTTAGGAACAGGATCAAGGGATGAAAAACTGTTTTTT.

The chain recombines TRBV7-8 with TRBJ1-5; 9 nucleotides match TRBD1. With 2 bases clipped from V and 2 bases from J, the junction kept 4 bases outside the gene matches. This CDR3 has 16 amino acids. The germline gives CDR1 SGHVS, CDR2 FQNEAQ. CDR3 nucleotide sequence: TGTGCCAGCAGCTTATCACGGACAGGGGGCAATCAGCCCCAGCATTTT. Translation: CASSLSRTGGNQPQHF. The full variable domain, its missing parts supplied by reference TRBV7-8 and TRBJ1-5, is GAGVSQSPRYKVAKRGQDVALRCDPISGHVSLFWYQQALGQGPEFLTYFQNEAQLDKSGLPSDRFFAERPEGSVSTLKIQRTQQEDSAVYLCASSLSRTGGNQPQHFGDGTRLSIL.

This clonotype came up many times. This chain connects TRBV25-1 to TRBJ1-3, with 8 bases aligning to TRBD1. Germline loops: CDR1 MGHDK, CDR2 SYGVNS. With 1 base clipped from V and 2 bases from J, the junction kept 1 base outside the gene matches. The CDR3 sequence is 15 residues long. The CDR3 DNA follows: TGTGCCAGCAGTGAATTACAGGGGGCTGGAAACACCATATATTTT. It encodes CASSELQGAGNTIYF.

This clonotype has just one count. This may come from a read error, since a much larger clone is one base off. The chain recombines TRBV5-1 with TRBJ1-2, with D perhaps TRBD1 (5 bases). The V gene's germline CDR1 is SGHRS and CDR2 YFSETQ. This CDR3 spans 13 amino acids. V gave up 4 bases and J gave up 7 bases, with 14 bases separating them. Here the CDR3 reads CASSPTPGFGYTF. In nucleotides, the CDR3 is TGCGCCAGCAGCCCCACCCCAGGGTTTGGCTACACCTTC.

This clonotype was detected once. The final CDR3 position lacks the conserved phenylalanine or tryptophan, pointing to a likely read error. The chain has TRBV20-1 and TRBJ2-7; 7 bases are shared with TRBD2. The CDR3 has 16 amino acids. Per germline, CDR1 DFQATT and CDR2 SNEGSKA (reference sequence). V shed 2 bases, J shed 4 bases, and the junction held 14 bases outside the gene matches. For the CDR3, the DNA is TGCAGTGCTAGATGGGAGAGGGGAGCGGGGTCATACGAGCAGTACTCC. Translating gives CSARWERGAGSYEQYS.

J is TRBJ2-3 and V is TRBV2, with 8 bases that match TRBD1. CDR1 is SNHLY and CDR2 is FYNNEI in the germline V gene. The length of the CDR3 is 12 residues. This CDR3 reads CASRTGSDTQYF. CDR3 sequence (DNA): TGTGCTTCGAGGACAGGGTCAGATACGCAGTATTTT.

CDR3 loop: CAWTRQGYSPLHF. DNA for the CDR3: TGTGCCTGGACGCGACAGGGGTATTCACCCCTCCACTTT. The V gene is TRBV30, the J gene TRBJ1-6; TRBD1 matches at 8 bases. With 4 bases clipped from V and 8 bases from J, the junction kept 4 bases outside the gene matches. The CDR3 consists of 13 residues. The germline gives CDR1 GTSNPN, CDR2 SVGIG (reference sequence).

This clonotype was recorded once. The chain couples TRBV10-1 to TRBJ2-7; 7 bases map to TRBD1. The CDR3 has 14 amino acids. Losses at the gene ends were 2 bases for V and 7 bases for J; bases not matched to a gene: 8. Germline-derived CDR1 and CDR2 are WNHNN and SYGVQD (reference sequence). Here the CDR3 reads CASSEGGQVGEQYF. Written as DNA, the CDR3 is TGCGCCAGCAGTGAGGGAGGACAGGTAGGGGAGCAGTACTTC.

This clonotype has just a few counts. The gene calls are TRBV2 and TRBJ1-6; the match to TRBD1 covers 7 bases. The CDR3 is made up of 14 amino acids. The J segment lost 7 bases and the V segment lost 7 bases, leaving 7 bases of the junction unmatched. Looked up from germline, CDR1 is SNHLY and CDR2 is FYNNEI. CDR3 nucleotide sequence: TGTGCCAGCATCCCAGAGACAGGGAATTCACCCCTCCACTTT. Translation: CASIPETGNSPLHF.

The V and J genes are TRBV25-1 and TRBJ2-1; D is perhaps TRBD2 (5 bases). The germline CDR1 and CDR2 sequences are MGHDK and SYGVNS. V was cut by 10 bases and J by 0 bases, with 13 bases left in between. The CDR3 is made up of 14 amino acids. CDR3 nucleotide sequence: TGTGCCACCACAGCGGCAGGCTCCTACAATGAGCAGTTCTTC. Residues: CATTAAGSYNEQFF.

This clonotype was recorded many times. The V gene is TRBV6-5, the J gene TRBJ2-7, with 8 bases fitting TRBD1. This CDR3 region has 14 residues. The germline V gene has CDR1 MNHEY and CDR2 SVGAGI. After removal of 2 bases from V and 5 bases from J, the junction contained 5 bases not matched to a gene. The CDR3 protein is CASSYTGQDDEQYF. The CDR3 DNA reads TGTGCCAGCAGTTACACGGGACAGGACGACGAGCAGTACTTC.

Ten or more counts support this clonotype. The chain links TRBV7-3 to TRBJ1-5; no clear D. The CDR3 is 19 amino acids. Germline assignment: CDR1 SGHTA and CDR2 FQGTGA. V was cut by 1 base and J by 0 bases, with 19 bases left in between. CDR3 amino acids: CASSLNGKILSHSNQPQHF. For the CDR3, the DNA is TGTGCCAGCAGCTTAAACGGGAAGATCTTGAGCCATAGCAATCAGCCCCAGCATTTT.

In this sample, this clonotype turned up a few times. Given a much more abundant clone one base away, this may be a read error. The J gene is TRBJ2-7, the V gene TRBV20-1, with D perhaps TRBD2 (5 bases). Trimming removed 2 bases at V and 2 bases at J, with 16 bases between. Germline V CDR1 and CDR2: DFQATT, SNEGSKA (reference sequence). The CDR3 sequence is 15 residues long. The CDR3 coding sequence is TGCAGTGCTAGAAATCTCCGGGATTTTGCCTACGAGCAGTACTTC. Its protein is CSARNLRDFAYEQYF.

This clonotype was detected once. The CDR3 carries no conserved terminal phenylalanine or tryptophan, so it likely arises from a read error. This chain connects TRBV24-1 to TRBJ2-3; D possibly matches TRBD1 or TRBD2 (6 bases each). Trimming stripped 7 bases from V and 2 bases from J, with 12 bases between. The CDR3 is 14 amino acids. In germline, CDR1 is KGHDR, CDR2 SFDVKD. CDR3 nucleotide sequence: TGTGCCACCAGCGGGGGCAGATCCACAGATACGCAGTATTCT. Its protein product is CATSGGRSTDTQYS.

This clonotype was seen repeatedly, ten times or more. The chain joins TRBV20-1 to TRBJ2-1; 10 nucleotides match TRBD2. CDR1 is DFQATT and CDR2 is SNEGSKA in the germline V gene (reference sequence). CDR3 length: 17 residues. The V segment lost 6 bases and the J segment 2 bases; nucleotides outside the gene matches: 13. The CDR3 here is CSALWTSGHLTYNEQFF. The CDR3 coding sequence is TGCAGTGCCCTTTGGACTAGCGGACACCTTACCTACAATGAGCAGTTCTTC.

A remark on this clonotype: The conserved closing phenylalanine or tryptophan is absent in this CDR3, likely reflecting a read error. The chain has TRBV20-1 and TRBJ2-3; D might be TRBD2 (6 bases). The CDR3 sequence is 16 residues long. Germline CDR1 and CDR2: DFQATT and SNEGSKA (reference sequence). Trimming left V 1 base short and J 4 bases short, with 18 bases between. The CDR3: CSARGVTGARPDTQYL. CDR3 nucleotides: TGCAGTGCTAGAGGGGTGACGGGAGCGCGCCCAGATACGCAGTATCTT.

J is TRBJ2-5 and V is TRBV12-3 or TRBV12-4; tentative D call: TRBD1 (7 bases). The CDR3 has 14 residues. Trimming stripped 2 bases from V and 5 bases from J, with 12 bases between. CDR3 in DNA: TGTGCCAGCAGTTTATCAGGGGGAGGCGAGACCCAGTACTTC. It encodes CASSLSGGGETQYF.

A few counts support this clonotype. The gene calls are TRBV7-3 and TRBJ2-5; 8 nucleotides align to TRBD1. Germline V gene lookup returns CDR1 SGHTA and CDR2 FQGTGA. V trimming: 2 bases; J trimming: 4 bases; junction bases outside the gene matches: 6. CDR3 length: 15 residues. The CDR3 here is CASSLGQGKRETQYF. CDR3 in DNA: TGTGCCAGCAGCTTAGGACAGGGAAAACGAGAGACCCAGTACTTC.